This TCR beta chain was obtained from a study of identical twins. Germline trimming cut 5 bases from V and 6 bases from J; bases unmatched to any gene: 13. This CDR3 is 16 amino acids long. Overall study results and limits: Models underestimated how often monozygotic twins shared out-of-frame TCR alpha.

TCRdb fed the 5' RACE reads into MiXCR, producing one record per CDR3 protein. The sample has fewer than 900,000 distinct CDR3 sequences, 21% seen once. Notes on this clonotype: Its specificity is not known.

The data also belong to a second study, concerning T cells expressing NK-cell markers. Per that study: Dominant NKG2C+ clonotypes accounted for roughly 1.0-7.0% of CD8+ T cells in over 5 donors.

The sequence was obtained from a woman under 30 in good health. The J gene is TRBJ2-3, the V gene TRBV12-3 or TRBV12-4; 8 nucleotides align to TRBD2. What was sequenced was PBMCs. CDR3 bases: TGTGCCAGCAGTCCTCGTGGTAGCGGGGTCCGGGATACGCAGTATTTT. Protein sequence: CASSPRGSGVRDTQYF.